This entry concerns a single T cell receptor beta chain. This entry comes from a study of T cells in localized non-small cell lung cancer. Profiled with immunoSEQ multiplex PCR; TCRdb holds only in-frame clones, not every one. Among about 34,000 clones, around nine tenths were seen once, and the ten largest hold around 4.2%. The V gene's germline CDR1 is LNHDA and CDR2 SQIVND (reference sequence). The V end lost 5 bases, the J end lost 0 bases, and 7 bases lay between the germline ends. The CDR3 loop spans 14 amino acids. The chain uses TRBV19 and TRBJ1-4, with unresolved D. The input for sequencing was peripheral blood, taken before any cancer treatment. This clonotype was sampled from a woman aged 40-75 years with stage I lung adenocarcinoma. In DNA form, the CDR3 reads TGTGCCAGTAGTTCTTCTGCAACTAATGAAAAACTGTTTTTT. It translates to CASSSSATNEKLFF.